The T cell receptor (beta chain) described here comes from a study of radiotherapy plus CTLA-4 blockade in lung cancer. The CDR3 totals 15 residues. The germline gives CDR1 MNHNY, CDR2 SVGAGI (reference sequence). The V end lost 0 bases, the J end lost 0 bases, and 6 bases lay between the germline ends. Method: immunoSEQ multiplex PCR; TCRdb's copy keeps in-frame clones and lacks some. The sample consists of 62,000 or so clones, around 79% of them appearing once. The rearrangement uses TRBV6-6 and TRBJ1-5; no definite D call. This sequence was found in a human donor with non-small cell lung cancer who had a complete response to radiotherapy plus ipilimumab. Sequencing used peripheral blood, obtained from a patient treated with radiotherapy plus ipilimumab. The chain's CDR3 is CASSYSHTSNQPQHF. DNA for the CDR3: TGTGCCAGCAGTTACTCCCACACTAGCAATCAGCCCCAGCATTTT.